What follows is one T cell receptor beta chain and its context. What it recognizes is unknown. TCRdb independently ran MiXCR on the 5' RACE reads; one entry per CDR3 protein. This sample yields 1.5 million or so distinct CDR3 sequences, of which about 32% are seen a single time; about 0.3% belongs to the top ten. CDR1 is ENHRY, CDR2 SYGVKD, per germline. With 4 bases clipped from V and 0 bases from J, the junction kept 6 bases outside the gene matches. This CDR3 region has 18 residues. This entry belongs to a study of identical twins. Study conclusions and caveats: Insertions were fewer in abundant cord blood beta clonotypes, whereas memory repertoires showed none of this pattern.

Sequencing was done on a sample of cord blood. This receptor was taken from a newborn girl in good health. V gene TRBV10-3 combines with J gene TRBJ2-3; 14 bases fit TRBD2. For the CDR3, the DNA is TGTGCCATCAGTGGGGGACTAGCGGGGGTTAGTAGCACAGATACGCAGTATTTT. This encodes CAISGGLAGVSSTDTQYF.